The present T cell receptor (beta chain) was sequenced within a study of shared clonotypes between healthy human individuals. Study-wide findings and caveats: Clonotype sharing across donors was expected to vary with sequencing depth.

Between the trimmed V and J ends, which lost 0 bases and 3 bases, there was a span of 8 bases. The CDR3 length is 14 residues. Germline CDR1 reads SQVTM; CDR2 reads ANQGSEA. The protocol was immunoSEQ multiplex PCR, while the TCRdb copy is restricted to in-frame clones and leaves out a portion. The data hold just over 95,000 clones, with under 80% observed a single time. This clone appeared a few times. What it recognizes is unknown. This clonotype was sampled from a man between 25 and 39 years old in good health. The chain combines TRBV29-1 with TRBJ2-2; D unclear. The sample was memory CD8+ T cells sorted from blood. The subset is: CD45RO+ cells pooled with CCR7-negative TemRA cells. CDR3 nucleotide sequence: TGCAGCGTTGAAGAGGAAGGTCACACCGGGGAGCTGTTTTTT. Protein: CSVEEEGHTGELFF.